Detailed here is one T cell receptor (beta chain). This CDR3 region has 16 residues. After removal of 0 bases from V and 5 bases from J, the junction contained 6 bases not matched to a gene. In germline, CDR1 is ENHRY, CDR2 SYGVKD. The data belong to a study of blood T cell repertoires in COVID-19. Overall study: Samples came from the United States, Italy and Spain, spanning acute and convalescent COVID-19.

Using immunoSEQ multiplex PCR, the repertoire was profiled, and TCRdb retains in-frame clones only, with some absent. The top ten hold 1% of the sample, which has some 300,000 clones, around 89% seen once. This TCR came from a woman aged 35 to 49 with COVID-19, enrolled during active disease. The rearrangement links TRBV10-3 to TRBJ1-4; 7 bases map to TRBD1. Sequencing was carried out using peripheral blood. In nucleotides, the CDR3 is TGTGCCATCAGTGAGTCCATGGCAGGGGGGAATGAAAAACTGTTTTTT. Amino acid sequence: CAISESMAGGNEKLFF.